Listed here are 18 T cell receptor beta chains from one sample, sequenced in a study of T cell responses to AZD1222 COVID-19 vaccine. The assay was immunoSEQ multiplex PCR, and TCRdb's table has in-frame clones only and misses some. The data show more than 95,000 clones, with around 89% seen just once and approximately 7.5% held by the top ten. Sequenced here: peripheral blood, sampled on day 0 of AZD1222 vaccination. The receptors here all came from an adult in good health.

This clone was observed a few times. The chain combines TRBV18 with TRBJ2-5; maybe TRBD2 (6 bases). The CDR3 spans 15 residues. Germline V gene data show CDR1 as KGHSH and CDR2 as LQKENI. Trimming shortened V by 3 bases and J by 0 bases, and 11 bases separated the two germline ends. CDR3 in amino acids: CASSPRGGDQETQYF. Here the CDR3 DNA reads TGTGCCAGCTCACCCAGAGGCGGGGACCAAGAGACCCAGTACTTC.

This clone was seen once. The J gene is TRBJ1-1, the V gene TRBV3-1 (or the pseudogene TRBV3-2); the D gene is possibly TRBD1 (5 bases). The CDR3 covers 14 residues. Germline CDR1 and CDR2: LGHDT and YNNKEL (reference sequence). The V gene lost 3 bases and the J gene lost 2 bases, with 10 bases spanning the gap. The CDR3 DNA sequence: TGTGCCAGCAGCCAGATAGGGGTTAACACTGAAGCTTTCTTT. Protein: CASSQIGVNTEAFF.

This rearrangement joins TRBV19 to TRBJ2-3; 8 bases map to TRBD2. Germline assignment: CDR1 LNHDA and CDR2 SQIVND (reference sequence). V was clipped by 6 bases and J by 5 bases; unmatched bases: 16. CDR3 length equals 17 residues. The CDR3 nucleotides are TGTGCCAGTAGCCCTACTACCACTAGCGGAGTTATAGATACGCAGTATTTT. Translated, it gives CASSPTTTSGVIDTQYF.

The V gene is TRBV7-2, the J gene TRBJ2-1, with D tentatively TRBD1 or TRBD2 (5 bases each). The CDR3 runs 16 residues. Germline lookup yields CDR1 SGHTA and CDR2 FQGNSA. V was cut by 0 bases and J by 3 bases, with 12 bases left in between. This CDR3 reads CASSLAGTPYYNEQFF. For the CDR3, the DNA is TGTGCCAGCAGCTTAGCAGGGACCCCCTACTACAATGAGCAGTTCTTC.

The genes are TRBV9 and TRBJ2-2, with 11 bases aligning to TRBD1. The J segment lost 8 bases and the V segment lost 4 bases, leaving 13 bases of the junction unmatched. Germline lookup yields CDR1 SGDLS and CDR2 YYNGEE. This CDR3 has 17 residues. The CDR3 region is CASSFSGGQGAKGELFF. CDR3 nucleotides: TGTGCCAGCAGCTTCTCGGGTGGACAGGGGGCTAAAGGGGAGCTGTTTTTT.

The rearrangement links TRBV7-8 to TRBJ1-3; D ambiguous. The germline gives CDR1 SGHVS, CDR2 FQNEAQ. This CDR3 is 14 amino acids long. Trimming shortened V by 2 bases and J by 5 bases, and 10 bases separated the two germline ends. CDR3: CASSLRSERNTIYF. In nucleotides, the CDR3 is TGTGCCAGCAGCTTACGATCAGAACGAAACACCATATATTTT.

J is TRBJ1-5 and V is TRBV28; no clear D gene. Trimming removed 2 bases from V and 9 bases from J, with 11 bases in between. CDR3 length equals 13 residues. In germline, CDR1 is MDHEN, CDR2 SYDVKM. The CDR3 DNA is TGTGCCAGCAGTTTACCAGCTACCCGGCCCCAGCATTTT. It yields the protein CASSLPATRPQHF.

The sample holds a few counts of this clone. The chain is built from TRBV28 and TRBJ1-2; 9 bases agree with TRBD1. The junction had 6 bases not matched to a gene; V was cut back by 6 bases and J by 4 bases. The CDR3 totals 14 residues. Germline V gene data show CDR1 as MDHEN and CDR2 as SYDVKM. CDR3 region: CASRRTGVAYGYTF. In DNA form, the CDR3 reads TGTGCCAGCAGGAGGACAGGGGTCGCCTATGGCTACACCTTC.

The CDR3 coding sequence is TGTGCCAGCAGGGGAATGGGACAAGGCTATGGCTACACCTTC. Translation gives CASRGMGQGYGYTF. V gene TRBV28 combines with J gene TRBJ1-2, with D possibly being TRBD1 (6 bases). The CDR3 spans 14 residues. Germline CDR1 is MDHEN and CDR2 is SYDVKM. Trimming pared 6 bases from V and 4 bases from J, leaving 15 bases between.

This chain uses TRBV7-2 with TRBJ1-1, with D possibly matching TRBD1 (6 bases). CDR1 and CDR2 (germline): SGHTA, FQGNSA. The CDR3 sequence is 13 residues long. V was cut by 4 bases and J by 5 bases, with 11 bases left in between. For the CDR3, the DNA is TGTGCCAGCAGCTCATCAACAGGGACTGAAGCTTTCTTT. Its protein is CASSSSTGTEAFF.

The table lists this clone with a few counts. The chain couples TRBV7-2 to TRBJ2-5, with 9 bases fitting TRBD1. This CDR3 has 14 amino acids. Trimming at V came to 4 bases and at J to 2 bases, leaving 2 bases not matched to a gene. The germline V gene encodes CDR1 SGHTA and CDR2 FQGNSA. The chain's CDR3 is CASSSTGGQETQYF. As DNA, the CDR3 is TGTGCCAGCAGCTCGACAGGGGGACAAGAGACCCAGTACTTC.

The chain is built from TRBV9 and TRBJ1-4; maybe TRBD1 (5 bases). This CDR3 has 15 residues. V was trimmed by 0 bases and J by 5 bases, leaving 11 bases between them. Germline assignment: CDR1 SGDLS and CDR2 YYNGEE. The CDR3 nucleotides read TGTGCCAGCAGCGTAGGTTCAGGGCAAAATGAAAAACTGTTTTTT. This codes for CASSVGSGQNEKLFF.

The chain joins TRBV19 to TRBJ1-1; a possible D gene is TRBD1 (6 bases). Germline values: CDR1 LNHDA, CDR2 SQIVND (reference sequence). V lost 4 bases and J lost 6, with 12 bases in between. This CDR3 comprises 13 residues. CDR3 sequence reads: CASSKRQDAEAFF. CDR3 nucleotide sequence: TGTGCCAGTAGTAAGAGACAGGACGCTGAAGCTTTCTTT.

The J gene is TRBJ1-4, the V gene TRBV4-2; D remains ambiguous. From germline, CDR1 is LGHNA and CDR2 YNFKEQ. This CDR3 spans 15 amino acids. Trimming pared 0 bases from V and 5 bases from J, leaving 10 bases between. The CDR3 sequence: CASSQEWTRNEKLFF. CDR3 nucleotide sequence: TGTGCCAGCAGCCAAGAATGGACTAGGAATGAAAAACTGTTTTTT.

This sequence joins TRBV6-2 or TRBV6-3 and TRBJ1-6, with D perhaps TRBD1 (6 bases). The CDR3 extends over 13 amino acids. Deletions cut 5 bases from V and 11 bases from J, with 13 bases between. Germline loops: CDR1 MNHEY, CDR2 SVGEGT. The CDR3, as DNA: TGTGCCAGCAGTGGGGAAAGGGGGACACCCCTCCACTTT. Its translation is CASSGERGTPLHF.

This clone was seen just once. The chain employs TRBV2 and TRBJ1-5; D remains unclear. The CDR3 loop spans 19 amino acids. Per the germline V gene, CDR1 is SNHLY and CDR2 is FYNNEI. V lost 4 bases and J 5 bases, leaving 27 bases between the germline ends. The CDR3 nucleotides read TGTGCCAGCAGTGGTAAGCGGATGGACGTCGGCAGTCTCGATCAGCCCCAGCATTTT. Translated: CASSGKRMDVGSLDQPQHF.

The chain has TRBV7-2 and TRBJ1-6; perhaps TRBD1 as D (6 bases). In germline, CDR1 is SGHTA, CDR2 FQGNSA. Between the trimmed V and J ends, which lost 7 bases and 8 bases, there was a span of 18 bases. The CDR3 spans 15 residues. The CDR3 region is CASTSPGGAYSPLHF. The CDR3 DNA reads TGTGCCAGCACCTCCCCGGGGGGGGCCTATTCACCCCTCCACTTT.

This chain uses TRBV7-2 with TRBJ1-1; D uncertain. The germline V gene encodes CDR1 SGHTA and CDR2 FQGNSA. The CDR3 spans 13 residues. V dropped 4 bases and J dropped 10 bases, with 16 bases sitting between them. CDR3 in DNA: TGTGCCAGCAGCTCCTCCATTGTTCAAGGAGCTTTCTTT. It is translated as CASSSSIVQGAFF.